This T cell receptor beta chain originates from a study of cytomegalovirus exposure and HLA in healthy donors. As for the study in general: Earlier work reported about 110 million unique TCR beta sequences from some 180 million T cells. Most donors, around 81% of a few hundred genotyped, fell in the Caucasian-associated ancestry cluster. Study-wide findings and caveats: A link between a missense DCLRE1C variant and TCR beta V- and J-gene trimming emerged from a later analysis.

The length of the CDR3 is 14 residues. Germline assignment: CDR1 MGHDK and CDR2 SYGVNS. The trim removed 8 bases at V and 4 bases at J, leaving 7 bases unmatched. To note about this clone: The antigen is not known.

The PCR ran on 60 Vbeta and 13 Jbeta primers. Per the original data handling: Later, about 80 million unique TCR beta chains were counted in an analysis, and roughly 11 million of them were shared. Using immunoSEQ multiplex PCR, the repertoire was profiled, and TCRdb retains in-frame clones only, with some absent. V and J calls and clone size are copied from that table; D and trimming were computed from the DNA. The profile covers 150,000 to 200,000 clones, with 85% appearing a single time and about 2.2% taken by the ten largest. The chain is built from TRBV25-1 and TRBJ2-1; 8 bases fit TRBD2. The sequencing sample was made of PBMCs. This clonotype was sampled from a woman between 45 and 60 years old in good health and CMV-seronegative. The CDR3 loop is CASGRLALYNEQFF. CDR3 sequence (DNA): TGTGCCAGCGGACGACTAGCGCTATACAATGAGCAGTTCTTC.